This T cell receptor beta chain was recorded in a study of shared clonotypes between healthy human individuals. With respect to this clone: Its specificity is unknown.

The CDR3 extends over 13 amino acids. Deletions cut 1 base from V and 3 bases from J, with 7 bases between. The germline V gene encodes CDR1 SGHTA and CDR2 FQGTGA. At deep level, the assay was performed. The repertoire was sequenced with immunoSEQ multiplex PCR; TCRdb's copy has only in-frame clones and lacks some. The data contain approximately 2.3 million clones, roughly 93% of them singletons. The study's findings and limits: Naive subsets usually exceeded memory subsets in estimated richness.

Sequencing used naive CD4+ T cells from PBMCs. Noted subset: CD45RA+ positively selected. The chain joins TRBV7-3 to TRBJ2-7; no reliable D call. This TCR derives from a man aged 18-30 years in good health. Some clones in this sample may be carry-over from other donors' samples. CDR3 sequence reads: CASSLRPNYEQYF. The CDR3, as DNA: TGTGCCAGCAGCTTAAGGCCGAACTACGAGCAGTACTTC.